One sample yielded the 20 T cell receptor beta chains listed below, sequenced in a study of human T cells and chemical hapten exposure. TCRdb re-called the RACE reads through MiXCR, storing one row per CDR3 protein. Of 180,000 or so distinct CDR3 sequences in the sample, 25% to 30% were seen once. Time point: pre-sensitization, week 0. Treatment denoted: therapeutic diphenylcyclopropenone sensitization with weekly scalp DPC. The sample was whole blood, taken in connection with sensitization to the hapten diphenylcyclopropenone (DPC). All receptors derive from a woman aged 25 to 39 with alopecia areata. Some clones in this sample may be carry-over from other donors' samples.

The chain uses TRBV7-9 and TRBJ2-1; 9 positions match TRBD1. J gave up 7 bases and V 2 bases, and 9 bases lay outside the gene matches. CDR3 length equals 16 residues. Per germline, CDR1 SEHNR and CDR2 FQNEAQ (reference sequence). The CDR3 spells CASSLSSGTGRNEQFF. In DNA, the CDR3 is TGTGCCAGCAGCTTAAGTTCGGGGACAGGGAGGAATGAGCAGTTCTTC.

This sequence joins TRBV4-1 and TRBJ1-6, with D maybe TRBD1 (5 bases). The germline V gene has CDR1 MGHRA and CDR2 YSYEKL. Between the trimmed V and J ends, which lost 0 bases and 8 bases, there was a span of 17 bases. This CDR3 has 17 residues. In DNA form, the CDR3 reads TGCGCCAGCAGCCAAGATCCCCTCGGAGGGGAGTATTCACCCCTCCACTTT. As protein: CASSQDPLGGEYSPLHF.

CDR3 bases: TGTGCCAGCAGTTGGGGACTAGCGGGACGTTCTTACAATGAGCAGTTCTTC. It translates to CASSWGLAGRSYNEQFF. The chain is built from TRBV27 and TRBJ2-1, with 13 bases aligning to TRBD2. V gave up 4 bases and J gave up 4 bases; unmatched junction bases: 7. The length of the CDR3 is 17 residues. The germline gives CDR1 MNHEY, CDR2 SMNVEV (reference sequence).

This clonotype was found a few times. V is TRBV18 and J is TRBJ2-5, with 12 bases lining up with TRBD2. The CDR3 is 16 amino acids. V was pared by 3 bases and J by 2 bases, with 4 bases of the junction left unmatched. CDR1 is KGHSH, CDR2 LQKENI, per germline. CDR3 sequence reads: CASSPGLAGKQETQYF. In DNA, the CDR3 is TGTGCCAGCTCACCTGGACTAGCGGGGAAGCAAGAGACCCAGTACTTC.

The CDR3 sequence is CSARRMGGYTEAFF. Here the CDR3 DNA reads TGCAGTGCTAGGCGGATGGGGGGGTACACTGAAGCTTTCTTT. The chain uses TRBV20-1 and TRBJ1-1, with a weak D call TRBD1 (5 bases). Between the trimmed V and J ends, which lost 3 bases and 3 bases, there was a span of 14 bases. This CDR3 region has 14 residues. Germline V CDR1 and CDR2: DFQATT, SNEGSKA (reference sequence).

The chain links TRBV7-2 to TRBJ1-5; possible D gene TRBD1, 5 bases. The CDR3 is 13 amino acids. Germline CDR1 and CDR2: SGHTA and FQGNSA. The V and J ends lost 1 base and 9 bases respectively, with 10 bases between them. The CDR3 here is CASSLERGGPQHF. CDR3 nucleotides: TGTGCCAGCAGCTTAGAGCGGGGGGGGCCCCAGCATTTT.

The genes are TRBV10-3 and TRBJ2-3; 10 nucleotides line up with TRBD1. Germline V gene data show CDR1 as ENHRY and CDR2 as SYGVKD. With 5 bases clipped from V and 5 bases from J, the junction kept 7 bases outside the gene matches. CDR3 size: 15 residues. The CDR3 DNA sequence: TGTGCCATCAGTCAGACAGGGGGCCTTGTAGATACGCAGTATTTT. It encodes CAISQTGGLVDTQYF.

In DNA form, the CDR3 reads TGTGCCAGCAGTCCCGGACAGGGTCCCAAGTACGAGCAGTACTTC. This sequence encodes CASSPGQGPKYEQYF. The gene calls are TRBV28 and TRBJ2-7; 8 bases are shared with TRBD1. The CDR3 has 15 amino acids. Per the germline V gene, CDR1 is MDHEN and CDR2 is SYDVKM. J gave up 4 bases and V 5 bases, and 10 bases lay outside the gene matches.

Only a few counts were recorded for this clonotype. The chain employs TRBV7-2 and TRBJ2-3, with unresolved D. The CDR3 has 14 amino acids. Germline CDR1 reads SGHTA; CDR2 reads FQGNSA. Trimming took 2 bases from V and 0 from J, leaving 6 bases between them. In nucleotides, the CDR3 is TGTGCCAGCAGCTTATTTCTGAGCACAGATACGCAGTATTTT. Encoded protein: CASSLFLSTDTQYF.

The genes are TRBV6-5 and TRBJ2-1, with D possibly being TRBD2 (6 bases). The germline V gene has CDR1 MNHEY and CDR2 SVGAGI. Deletions cut 0 bases from V and 9 bases from J, with 21 bases between. The CDR3 is made up of 17 amino acids. In nucleotides, the CDR3 is TGTGCCAGCAGTTACTCGAAGCTTATGGCGACTAGTTCTGAGCAGTTCTTC. This sequence encodes CASSYSKLMATSSEQFF.

This clonotype has a handful of counts. This rearrangement joins TRBV12-3 or TRBV12-4 to TRBJ1-1; 8 bases line up with TRBD1. V was clipped by 7 bases and J by 4 bases; unmatched bases: 11. The CDR3 sequence is 15 residues long. This CDR3 reads CASTPGGQGGTEAFF. The CDR3 region has the DNA TGTGCCAGCACCCCCGGAGGACAGGGCGGCACTGAAGCTTTCTTT.

This clonotype was detected a few times. The chain employs TRBV28 and TRBJ1-2, with D tentatively TRBD1 (6 bases). The CDR3 has 14 amino acids. The germline V and J ends were trimmed by 3 bases and 3 bases, with 11 bases remaining between them. Germline CDR1 and CDR2: MDHEN and SYDVKM. CDR3 sequence (DNA): TGTGCCAGCAGTTTTGGCGGACAGCACTATGGCTACACCTTC. It translates to CASSFGGQHYGYTF.

The rearrangement joins TRBV5-1 to TRBJ2-1; D is unclear. With 4 bases removed from V and 9 bases from J, the gap between germline ends came to 8 bases. CDR1 and CDR2 from the germline V gene are SGHRS and YFSETQ. The CDR3 runs 11 residues. CDR3 DNA: TGCGCCAGCAGCCGTCAGAGTGAGCAGTTCTTC. It translates to CASSRQSEQFF.

CDR3 in amino acids: CASSEQDLQETQYF. CDR3 DNA sequence: TGTGCCAGCAGCGAACAGGACTTACAAGAGACCCAGTACTTC. V and J are TRBV11-3 and TRBJ2-5; D is perhaps TRBD1 or TRBD2 (5 bases each). CDR1 is SGHNT, CDR2 YENEEA, per germline. The CDR3 is 14 residues long. Between the trimmed V and J ends, which lost 5 bases and 2 bases, there was a span of 12 bases.

The genes are TRBV6-5 and TRBJ2-7, with D possibly matching TRBD1 (5 bases). The V gene's germline CDR1 is MNHEY and CDR2 SVGAGI. The V gene lost 6 bases and the J gene lost 6 bases, with 18 bases spanning the gap. This CDR3 is 14 amino acids long. The chain's CDR3 is CASSHPLTGSEQYF. CDR3 nucleotide sequence: TGTGCCAGCAGCCATCCACTAACAGGATCCGAGCAGTACTTC.

The rearrangement uses TRBV6-6 and TRBJ2-1; D is ambiguous. Per the germline V gene, CDR1 is MNHNY and CDR2 is SVGAGI (reference sequence). The germline V and J ends were trimmed by 5 bases and 6 bases, with 11 bases remaining between them. This CDR3 has 13 amino acids. In nucleotides, the CDR3 is TGTGCCAGCAGTATGCCCGAAATCAATGAGCAGTTCTTC. Translating gives CASSMPEINEQFF.

The chain links TRBV7-2 to TRBJ2-1, with D perhaps matching TRBD1 (6 bases). The CDR3 covers 16 residues. In germline, CDR1 is SGHTA, CDR2 FQGNSA. V was shortened by 5 bases and J by 9 bases, with 23 bases between the two germline ends. CDR3 region: CASSVRGIPPGGEQFF. CDR3 in DNA: TGTGCCAGCAGCGTGAGGGGGATCCCCCCCGGTGGTGAGCAGTTCTTC. The whole variable domain, remainder taken from reference TRBV7-2 and TRBJ2-1, is GAGVSQSPSNKVTEKGKDVELRCDPISGHTALYWYRQSLGQGLEFLIYFQGNSAPDKSGLPSDRFSAERTGGSVSTLTIQRTQQEDSAVYLCASSVRGIPPGGEQFFGPGTRLTVL.

The table lists this clonotype with a few counts. The V call is TRBV5-4, the J call TRBJ1-3; D call uncertain. V shed 0 bases and J shed 2 bases, with 6 bases lying between them. CDR1 SGHNT and CDR2 YYREEE come from the germline V gene (reference sequence). The CDR3 runs to 14 residues. CDR3 residues: CASSLDGAGNTIYF. The CDR3 DNA follows: TGTGCCAGCAGCTTGGATGGGGCTGGAAACACCATATATTTT. Drawing the rest from reference TRBV5-4 and TRBJ1-3, the complete variable domain is ETGVTQSPTHLIKTRGQQVTLRCSSQSGHNTVSWYQQALGQGPQFIFQYYREEENGRGNFPPRFSGLQFPNYSSELNVNALELDDSALYLCASSLDGAGNTIYFGEGSWLTVV.

V usage is TRBV28 and J usage is TRBJ1-1; weak D call: TRBD1 (5 bases). Germline V gives CDR1 MDHEN, CDR2 SYDVKM. The germline V and J ends were trimmed by 6 bases and 1 base, with 18 bases remaining between them. The length of the CDR3 is 16 residues. The CDR3 protein is CASSPLGRGTNTEAFF. DNA of the CDR3: TGTGCCAGCAGCCCCCTCGGACGGGGCACGAACACTGAAGCTTTCTTT. Together with reference TRBV28 and TRBJ1-1, the CDR3 gives the full variable domain: DVKVTQSSRYLVKRTGEKVFLECVQDMDHENMFWYRQDPGLGLRLIYFSYDVKMKEKGDIPEGYSVSREKKERFSLILESASTNQTSMYLCASSPLGRGTNTEAFFGQGTRLTVV.

The V gene is TRBV7-2, the J gene TRBJ1-6; maybe TRBD1 (5 bases). V gave up 6 bases and J gave up 5 bases, with 11 bases separating them. Germline V lookup: CDR1 SGHTA, CDR2 FQGNSA. This CDR3 has 14 amino acids. CDR3 protein: CASRRDGHNSPLHF. The CDR3 nucleotides are TGTGCCAGCAGACGGGACGGACATAATTCACCCCTCCACTTT.